The 25 T cell receptor beta chains in this list originate from one sample, sequenced in a study of shared T cell receptors in the human thymus. The method was immunoSEQ multiplex PCR; TCRdb's version includes in-frame clones alone and lacks a portion of them. This table holds some 700,000 clones, approximately 85% found once. A further study also used this sample, focusing on human thymus T cells.

Sequenced sample: thymocytes. All receptors come from a girl in the first two years of life with a congenital heart defect.

The chain joins TRBV6-6 to TRBJ1-2; 7 nucleotides agree with TRBD1. V dropped 5 bases and J dropped 8; count of bases not matched to a gene: 11. The CDR3 loop spans 14 amino acids. Germline V CDR1 and CDR2: MNHNY, SVGAGI (reference sequence). CDR3 DNA sequence: TGTGCCAGCAGTCACAGGGGCGACACACCCGGCTACACCTTC. Translating it yields CASSHRGDTPGYTF.

The gene calls are TRBV6-6 and TRBJ1-2, with a tentative D call TRBD1 (5 bases). V lost 5 bases and J lost 5, with 9 bases in between. CDR3 length: 12 amino acids. Germline CDR1 and CDR2: MNHNY and SVGAGI (reference sequence). In DNA form, the CDR3 reads TGTGCCAGCAGTCTCCGACAGTATGGCTACACCTTC. Translated: CASSLRQYGYTF.

The chain uses TRBV28 and TRBJ1-2; TRBD1 agrees at 8 bases. The CDR3 has 16 amino acids. V shed 5 bases, J shed 2 bases, and the junction held 10 bases outside the gene matches. In germline, CDR1 is MDHEN, CDR2 SYDVKM. The CDR3 DNA follows: TGTGCCAGCAGTCCGCAGGACAGGGAGGCAAACTATGGCTACACCTTC. This gives the protein CASSPQDREANYGYTF.

The V gene is TRBV19, the J gene TRBJ1-2; D is unresolved. With 8 bases removed from V and 4 bases from J, the gap between germline ends came to 14 bases. The CDR3 sequence is 13 residues long. Germline V gene data show CDR1 as LNHDA and CDR2 as SQIVND (reference sequence). DNA for the CDR3: TGTGCCAGTTCCCCCCAGGTTGCCTATGGCTACACCTTC. Residues: CASSPQVAYGYTF.

V and J are TRBV19 and TRBJ1-4, with D possibly TRBD1 on 6 matching bases. The V end was cut by 4 bases, the J end by 6 bases, with 12 bases between. The germline V gene encodes CDR1 LNHDA and CDR2 SQIVND (reference sequence). This CDR3 is 14 amino acids long. The CDR3 nucleotides are TGTGCCAGTAGTAGGGGGGGGCAGGATGAAAAACTGTTTTTT. This encodes CASSRGGQDEKLFF. Full variable domain (outside the CDR3, taken from reference TRBV19 and TRBJ1-4): DGGITQSPKYLFRKEGQNVTLSCEQNLNHDAMYWYRQDPGQGLRLIYYSQIVNDFQKGDIAEGYSVSREKKESFPLTVTSAQKNPTAFYLCASSRGGQDEKLFFGSGTQLSVL.

The chain carries TRBV4-2 and TRBJ1-5; D perhaps matches TRBD1 (6 bases). The CDR3 runs 18 residues. The V and J ends lost 0 bases and 0 bases respectively, with 15 bases between them. CDR1 and CDR2 (germline): LGHNA, YNFKEQ. CDR3 in amino acids: CASSQETREGVSNQPQHF. CDR3 bases: TGTGCCAGCAGCCAAGAGACACGGGAGGGGGTTAGCAATCAGCCCCAGCATTTT.

The rearrangement uses TRBV28 and TRBJ1-6, with D unresolved. The CDR3 spans 17 residues. V was cut by 6 bases and J by 0 bases, with 15 bases left in between. Per the germline V gene, CDR1 is MDHEN and CDR2 is SYDVKM. Here the CDR3 reads CASRRAGIGSYNSPLHF. CDR3 nucleotides: TGTGCCAGCAGGAGGGCGGGAATCGGCTCCTATAATTCACCCCTCCACTTT.

This chain uses TRBV11-2 with TRBJ2-3; TRBD2 is a possible D gene (5 bases). CDR3 length: 15 amino acids. V was pared by 4 bases and J by 3 bases, with 14 bases between. Germline V gene data show CDR1 as SGHAT and CDR2 as FQNNGV. The CDR3 here is CASSSLTGLTDTQYF. For the CDR3, the DNA is TGTGCCAGCAGCTCCCTAACGGGGTTGACAGATACGCAGTATTTT.

The genes are TRBV20-1 and TRBJ1-2; TRBD1 aligns across 8 bases. V lost 3 bases to trimming and J lost 6 bases; unmatched junction nucleotides: 0. The CDR3 length is 11 residues. Germline loops: CDR1 DFQATT, CDR2 SNEGSKA (reference sequence). The CDR3 loop is CSASRGHGYTF. For the CDR3, the DNA is TGCAGTGCTAGCAGGGGGCATGGCTACACCTTC.

This clone appeared a single time. This chain uses TRBV2 with TRBJ2-1; D is unclear. Germline CDR1 reads SNHLY; CDR2 reads FYNNEI. The CDR3 contains 13 residues. V shed 6 bases and J shed 8 bases, with 14 bases lying between them. DNA of the CDR3: TGTGCCAGCAGAAGGTTCGGGTTTGATGAGCAGTTCTTC. It translates to CASRRFGFDEQFF. The full variable domain, in which reference TRBV2 and TRBJ2-1 provide the parts outside the CDR3, is EPEVTQTPSHQVTQMGQEVILRCVPISNHLYFYWYRQILGQKVEFLVSFYNNEISEKSEIFDDQFSVERPDGSNFTLKIRSTKLEDSAMYFCASRRFGFDEQFFGPGTRLTVL.

The rearrangement joins TRBV7-7 to TRBJ2-2, with 9 positions matching TRBD1. With 6 bases clipped from V and 4 bases from J, the junction kept 9 bases outside the gene matches. CDR1 and CDR2 from the germline V gene are SSHAT and FNYEAQ (reference sequence). The CDR3 length is 16 residues. The CDR3 DNA follows: TGTGCCAGCAGTTCCACCGGGACAGGGCCCACCGGGGAGCTGTTTTTT. This translates into CASSSTGTGPTGELFF.

The V and J genes are TRBV25-1 and TRBJ1-3; no definite D call. V lost 1 base to trimming and J lost 0 bases, with 16 bases between them. CDR3 size: 18 residues. The germline CDR1 and CDR2 sequences are MGHDK and SYGVNS. The CDR3 bases are TGTGCCAGCAGTGAATCCCGCCTGGGCATCAGCTCTGGAAACACCATATATTTT. This translates into CASSESRLGISSGNTIYF.

This chain connects TRBV28 to TRBJ1-6; D is possibly TRBD1 (6 bases). Per germline, CDR1 MDHEN and CDR2 SYDVKM. Trimming removed 2 bases at V and 1 base at J, with 21 bases between. The CDR3 is 20 amino acids. The CDR3 sequence is CASSLGRGIPFYSYNSPLHF. In DNA, the CDR3 is TGTGCCAGCAGTTTAGGGAGGGGGATTCCGTTTTATTCCTATAATTCACCCCTCCACTTT.

The CDR3 spells CASSPGAGDTYEQYF. DNA of the CDR3: TGTGCCAGCAGCCCAGGGGCAGGAGACACCTACGAGCAGTACTTC. The V call is TRBV28, the J call TRBJ2-7; D is perhaps TRBD1 (6 bases). The CDR3 has 15 residues. Trimming took 6 bases from V and 2 from J, leaving 17 bases between them. Germline CDR1 and CDR2: MDHEN and SYDVKM.

Only one count was recorded for this clone. This chain joins TRBV6-1 and TRBJ1-5, with 7 bases identical to TRBD1. Germline CDR1 and CDR2: MNHNS and SASEGT. Trimming removed 4 bases from V and 6 bases from J; junction bases left unmatched: 9. The CDR3 is made up of 15 amino acids. The DNA for the CDR3 is TGTGCCAGCAGTGCGCGACAGGGAGCGGGTCAGCCCCAGCATTTT. This sequence encodes CASSARQGAGQPQHF.

The V and J genes are TRBV6-5 and TRBJ1-5, with D perhaps TRBD1 (5 bases). Germline V CDR1 and CDR2: MNHEY, SVGAGI. The CDR3 is made up of 15 amino acids. V lost 7 bases and J 4 bases, leaving 17 bases between the germline ends. The CDR3 bases are TGTGCCAGCAAGTTAGGGAACAGGACAAATCAGCCCCAGCATTTT. Translating it yields CASKLGNRTNQPQHF.

This chain connects TRBV29-1 to TRBJ2-1; 9 bases align to TRBD2. With V trimmed by 4 bases and J by 8 bases, 9 bases remained unmatched. The CDR3 is 14 amino acids. Germline V lookup: CDR1 SQVTM, CDR2 ANQGSEA. CDR3 sequence reads: CSVGRAGGLYEQFF. The CDR3 DNA reads as TGCAGCGTTGGGCGGGCGGGGGGGCTCTATGAGCAGTTCTTC.

The rearrangement uses TRBV18 and TRBJ1-1; possible D gene TRBD1, 6 bases. The V gene lost 4 bases and the J gene lost 1 base, with 10 bases spanning the gap. The CDR3 is 14 amino acids. Germline loops: CDR1 KGHSH, CDR2 LQKENI. This CDR3 is CASSRSTGNTEAFF. The DNA for the CDR3 is TGTGCCAGCTCACGATCGACAGGGAACACTGAAGCTTTCTTT.

This clone appeared once. V usage is TRBV19 and J usage is TRBJ2-2; D is ambiguous. The V end was cut by 7 bases, the J end by 4 bases, with 4 bases between. CDR3 size: 11 residues. Per the germline V gene, CDR1 is LNHDA and CDR2 is SQIVND (reference sequence). The CDR3 sequence is CASTGTGELFF. CDR3 coding DNA: TGTGCCAGTACCGGCACCGGGGAGCTGTTTTTT.

This clone appeared a single time. V usage is TRBV6-5 and J usage is TRBJ1-6; perhaps TRBD1 as D (6 bases). V was pared by 6 bases and J by 10 bases, with 16 bases between. This CDR3 spans 14 amino acids. Germline-derived CDR1 and CDR2 are MNHEY and SVGAGI. The CDR3 DNA follows: TGTGCCAGCAGACAGGGAAGCTGTGGATCACCCCTCCACTTT. It codes for CASRQGSCGSPLHF.

The rearrangement uses TRBV27 and TRBJ2-7, with 7 bases aligning to TRBD1. The junction had 7 bases not matched to a gene; V was cut back by 6 bases and J by 2 bases. Germline V gene lookup returns CDR1 MNHEY and CDR2 SMNVEV (reference sequence). This CDR3 region has 14 residues. The CDR3 region is CASRPLGQAYEQYF. CDR3 DNA: TGTGCCAGCAGACCCCTAGGACAGGCCTACGAGCAGTACTTC.

The chain recombines TRBV19 with TRBJ1-5; D unclear. The CDR3 contains 14 residues. Germline CDR1 and CDR2: LNHDA and SQIVND (reference sequence). V lost 7 bases and J 0 bases, leaving 10 bases between the germline ends. CDR3 protein: CASTAAVSNQPQHF. CDR3 sequence (DNA): TGTGCCAGTACTGCGGCCGTTAGCAATCAGCCCCAGCATTTT. Full variable domain (rest looked up from reference TRBV19 and TRBJ1-5): DGGITQSPKYLFRKEGQNVTLSCEQNLNHDAMYWYRQDPGQGLRLIYYSQIVNDFQKGDIAEGYSVSREKKESFPLTVTSAQKNPTAFYLCASTAAVSNQPQHFGDGTRLSIL.

The chain carries TRBV7-2 and TRBJ2-1; D might be TRBD2 (6 bases). Germline CDR1 SGHTA, CDR2 FQGNSA. V lost 2 bases and J 6 bases, leaving 17 bases between the germline ends. The CDR3 length is 16 residues. The CDR3 sequence is CASSLPWRDELNEQFF. The DNA for the CDR3 is TGTGCCAGCAGCTTACCGTGGAGGGACGAGCTCAATGAGCAGTTCTTC.

The chain carries TRBV9 and TRBJ1-4; tentatively, D is TRBD1 (6 bases). Per the germline V gene, CDR1 is SGDLS and CDR2 is YYNGEE. Trimming took off 8 bases at V and 3 bases at J, with 11 bases between the two ends. This CDR3 has 13 residues. CDR3 residues: CARNRVPNEKLFF. CDR3 sequence (DNA): TGTGCCAGAAACAGGGTACCTAATGAAAAACTGTTTTTT.

V gene TRBV5-6 combines with J gene TRBJ2-1; 9 bases map to TRBD1. CDR3 length: 16 amino acids. Germline CDR1 reads SGHDT; CDR2 reads YYEEEE. J lost 6 bases, V lost 3 bases, and 10 bases had no gene match. CDR3 residues: CASSSQTGTGCNEQFF. In nucleotides, the CDR3 is TGTGCCAGCAGCTCTCAGACCGGGACAGGGTGCAATGAGCAGTTCTTC.